One and the same sample provided the 17 T cell receptor beta chains below, sequenced in a study of T-cell memory formation after mild COVID-19. TCRdb re-derived calls from the 5' RACE reads in MiXCR, one entry per CDR3 protein. The top ten clones hold approximately 25% of a sample with under 350,000 distinct CDR3 sequences, around 15% of them seen once. Sequenced input: PBMCs or a T cell subset sorted from them (not recorded which). The receptors were sampled from a man between 18 and 29 years old who had mild COVID-19 (a few samples of this study predate the infection). Cell type and time point are not known.

This clonotype came up a few times. V and J are TRBV5-5 and TRBJ2-5; 10 positions match TRBD2. Germline V gene sequence: CDR1 SGHKS, CDR2 YYEKEE (reference sequence). The CDR3 runs 14 residues. The V segment lost 4 bases and the J segment 5 bases; nucleotides outside the gene matches: 5. In DNA, the CDR3 is TGTGCCAGCAGCCCTCTAGCGGGGGTGGAGACCCAGTACTTC. It encodes CASSPLAGVETQYF. The full variable domain, in which reference TRBV5-5 and TRBJ2-5 provide the parts outside the CDR3, is DAGVTQSPTHLIKTRGQQVTLRCSPISGHKSVSWYQQVLGQGPQFIFQYYEKEERGRGNFPDRFSARQFPNYSSELNVNALLLGDSALYLCASSPLAGVETQYFGPGTRLLVL.

This rearrangement joins TRBV7-9 to TRBJ2-1; D tentatively fits TRBD1 or TRBD2 (5 bases each). Trimming took off 4 bases at V and 4 bases at J, with 17 bases between the two ends. Germline CDR1 SEHNR, CDR2 FQNEAQ (reference sequence). This CDR3 contains 16 residues. The CDR3 region has the DNA TGTGCCAGCAGCTGGGGACCCCAAAGGGGTTACAATGAGCAGTTCTTC. Protein sequence: CASSWGPQRGYNEQFF.

This clonotype has more than one count but fewer than ten. The chain has TRBV5-1 and TRBJ1-2; a weak D match, TRBD1 (6 bases). V was cut by 0 bases and J by 0 bases, with 15 bases left in between. The CDR3 has 17 residues. CDR1 and CDR2 from the germline V gene are SGHRS and YFSETQ. This chain's CDR3 is CASSLEGRGPTNYGYTF. The CDR3 DNA reads as TGCGCCAGCAGCTTGGAGGGCAGGGGCCCCACTAACTATGGCTACACCTTC.

This chain uses TRBV5-1 with TRBJ2-3; weak D call: TRBD1 (7 bases). The CDR3 spans 15 residues. Trimming removed 3 bases from V and 6 bases from J, with 17 bases in between. Germline loops: CDR1 SGHRS, CDR2 YFSETQ. The CDR3 nucleotides are TGCGCCAGCAGCTCCCCCGAGGGGGCGGGGGATACGCAGTATTTT. Encoded protein: CASSSPEGAGDTQYF.

V usage is TRBV6-5 and J usage is TRBJ2-2, with 13 positions matching TRBD2. V was clipped by 5 bases and J by 9 bases; unmatched bases: 15. Looked up from germline, CDR1 is MNHEY and CDR2 is SVGAGI. The CDR3 has 18 residues. The CDR3 nucleotides are TGTGCCAGCAGTCGGAAGGGACTAGCGGGGTACTCCCCGCGGGAGCTGTTTTTT. This translates into CASSRKGLAGYSPRELFF.

The chain recombines TRBV28 with TRBJ2-3; D is ambiguous. Germline loops: CDR1 MDHEN, CDR2 SYDVKM. The CDR3 spans 13 residues. V was clipped by 6 bases and J by 0 bases, with 7 bases between them. As DNA, the CDR3 is TGTGCCAGCAGGTCGACTAGCACAGATACGCAGTATTTT. Protein: CASRSTSTDTQYF. The full variable domain, completed using reference TRBV28 and TRBJ2-3, is DVKVTQSSRYLVKRTGEKVFLECVQDMDHENMFWYRQDPGLGLRLIYFSYDVKMKEKGDIPEGYSVSREKKERFSLILESASTNQTSMYLCASRSTSTDTQYFGPGTRLTVL.

This clonotype was recorded a few times. The CDR3 here is CASSLIEGNEQFF. In nucleotides, the CDR3 is TGTGCCAGCAGCTTAATCGAGGGCAATGAGCAGTTCTTC. The rearrangement links TRBV7-3 to TRBJ2-1, with TRBD2 as a possible D gene (5 bases). There are 13 residues in the CDR3. Between the trimmed V and J ends, which lost 1 base and 6 bases, there was a span of 7 bases. Looked up from germline, CDR1 is SGHTA and CDR2 is FQGTGA.

The chain carries TRBV6-6 and TRBJ1-6; D is unclear. The V and J ends lost 0 bases and 4 bases respectively, with 13 bases between them. Germline assignment: CDR1 MNHNY and CDR2 SVGAGI (reference sequence). This CDR3 has 17 amino acids. CDR3 in amino acids: CASSYSGHSPYNSPLHF. The DNA for the CDR3 is TGTGCCAGCAGTTACTCAGGGCACAGTCCTTATAATTCACCCCTCCACTTT.

The V gene is TRBV12-3 or TRBV12-4, the J gene TRBJ2-5; D not certain. The CDR3 consists of 17 residues. The germline V and J ends were trimmed by 3 bases and 1 base, with 18 bases remaining between them. CDR3 in DNA: TGTGCCAGCAGTTTTTCGGCCGACTGGACGGCCCAAGAGACCCAGTACTTC. Translated: CASSFSADWTAQETQYF.

This clonotype was found many times. This rearrangement joins TRBV7-8 to TRBJ2-4; D perhaps matches TRBD2 (6 bases). V dropped 2 bases and J dropped 6 bases, with 11 bases sitting between them. Looked up from germline, CDR1 is SGHVS and CDR2 is FQNEAQ. The CDR3 has 14 amino acids. The CDR3: CASSLWRDGNIQYF. The CDR3 DNA follows: TGTGCCAGCAGCTTATGGCGGGACGGAAACATTCAGTACTTC.

The rearrangement joins TRBV7-2 to TRBJ1-1; no clear D gene. The V end lost 8 bases, the J end lost 2 bases, and 9 bases lay between the germline ends. The length of the CDR3 is 12 residues. Germline V gives CDR1 SGHTA, CDR2 FQGNSA. The CDR3 DNA reads TGTGCCAGCGGAAGTATTAACACTGAAGCTTTCTTT. Translating gives CASGSINTEAFF. The entire variable domain, with the rest obtained from reference TRBV7-2 and TRBJ1-1, is as follows: GAGVSQSPSNKVTEKGKDVELRCDPISGHTALYWYRQSLGQGLEFLIYFQGNSAPDKSGLPSDRFSAERTGGSVSTLTIQRTQQEDSAVYLCASGSINTEAFFGQGTRLTVV.

J is TRBJ1-5 and V is TRBV4-1; D gene uncertain. Trimming removed 4 bases at V and 0 bases at J, with 7 bases between. The CDR3 spans 14 residues. Germline CDR1 is MGHRA and CDR2 is YSYEKL. Written as DNA, the CDR3 is TGCGCCAGCAGCCGGTCGTTTAGCAATCAGCCCCAGCATTTT. Amino acid sequence: CASSRSFSNQPQHF.

The chain combines TRBV10-2 with TRBJ1-2; 10 bases are shared with TRBD1. The CDR3 is made up of 15 amino acids. Germline CDR1 is WSHSY and CDR2 is SAAADI. The trim removed 8 bases at V and 4 bases at J, leaving 10 bases unmatched. The CDR3 bases are TGCGCCAGCGGAGACTGGGACAGGGGTATCTATGGCTACACCTTC. It specifies CASGDWDRGIYGYTF.

The rearrangement joins TRBV5-1 to TRBJ1-4, with 7 bases that match TRBD1. The CDR3 is 15 amino acids. V shed 4 bases and J 1 base; nucleotides not matched to a gene: 4. The germline V gene has CDR1 SGHRS and CDR2 YFSETQ. The CDR3: CASSRNRGTNEKLFF. The CDR3 coding sequence is TGCGCCAGCAGCCGAAACAGGGGAACTAATGAAAAACTGTTTTTT.

The chain combines TRBV4-2 with TRBJ1-6; D unresolved. V lost 0 bases and J 9 bases, leaving 9 bases between the germline ends. Germline-derived CDR1 and CDR2 are LGHNA and YNFKEQ. The CDR3 is 14 residues long. The DNA of the CDR3 is TGTGCCAGCAGCCAAGAATCTCAGAGTTCACCCCTCCACTTT. Its translation is CASSQESQSSPLHF.

A few counts support this clonotype. The chain joins TRBV9 to TRBJ1-1; D not resolved. The germline V gene encodes CDR1 SGDLS and CDR2 YYNGEE. V lost 0 bases, J lost 7 bases, and 16 bases lay in between. The CDR3 has 15 amino acids. Written as DNA, the CDR3 is TGTGCCAGCAGCGTAGATCAGGACCCAAGACGTGAAGCTTTCTTT. Residues: CASSVDQDPRREAFF.

The J gene is TRBJ2-7, the V gene TRBV27; 7 bases line up with TRBD1. This CDR3 is 15 amino acids long. Germline V lookup: CDR1 MNHEY, CDR2 SMNVEV (reference sequence). V lost 8 bases, J lost 6 bases, and 16 bases stayed unmatched. For the CDR3, the DNA is TGTGCCAGCCGCGCTGGGGCAGGGGGATCGGGCGAGCAGTACGTC. Its protein is CASRAGAGGSGEQYV.